This TCR beta chain stems from a study of graft-versus-host responses after intestinal transplantation (dated by TCRdb to the early 2020s). Study-wide context: Multivisceral, liver-intestinal, or isolated intestinal transplants were received by the recipients. Every recipient was given anti-thymocyte globulin induction, followed by 3 to 4 years of maintenance tacrolimus and steroids. After intestinal transplantation, graft-versus-host and host-versus-graft alloreactive T cell clones were followed in the graft, circulation and bone marrow using bulk TCR-beta CDR3 sequencing. To identify alloreactive clones, pre-transplant mixed lymphocyte reaction products were sequenced and then compared with unstimulated pre-transplant donor and recipient T cells. The cohort enrolled under 25 intestinal transplant recipients including one retransplant, and a few patients lacking pretransplant specimens were excluded. A peak of at least 4% donor T cells among recipient peripheral blood mononuclear cells was the definition used for donor T cell macrochimerism. Rather than going through the commercial service, samples from a few later patients were sequenced in-house on an Illumina MiSeq and processed with MiXCR.

Interpreted using the paper, the time point label stands for: cells obtained before transplantation from donor or recipient. In the mixed lymphocyte reactions, around 200,000 CFSE-labeled pre-transplant responders were plated with around 200,000 irradiated violet-dye-labeled stimulators and cultured for about six days. After the mixed lymphocyte reaction, proliferating CD3+CD4+CFSE-low and CD3+CD8+CFSE-low responder cells were FACS-sorted on a BD Influx sorter. About this clone itself: No much larger clone is present one base from it, and per-base qualities are unavailable.

The protocol used for the library was the immunoSEQ multiplex PCR assay. For most patients, genomic DNA was isolated with the Qiagen DNeasy Blood and Tissue Kit and shipped frozen to Adaptive Biotechnologies for TCR sequencing. For most patients, genomic DNA was subjected to high-throughput TCR-beta CDR3 sequencing by Adaptive Biotechnologies. The authors' analysis ran thus. TCR sequencing data for some 17 patients were retrieved from Adaptive's ImmunoSEQ software; three other patients were processed with MiXCR and VDJtools. To correct CD4 versus CD8 sorting errors, sequences present in both subsets at a frequency ratio below 5:1 were removed. CDR3 nucleotide sequences shared by donor and recipient were removed because the origin of these sequences could not be assigned. Alloreactive clones required at least 2-fold expansion over unstimulated cells and minimum CFSE-low frequency of 0.002% (template counts) or 0.001% (read counts). Clones detected in sequenced pre-transplant spleen, lymph node, or MLR CFSE-low populations of the donor or recipient were defined as mappable. Cumulative frequency of alloreactive clones was calculated as a percentage of all sequences weighted by copy number. This is the immuneACCESS table as TCRdb keeps it, with only in-frame sequences that have V and J called. A part of the clones is gone; compared with another copy, unresolved V genes explain less than half, and the rest is unexplained. V and J calls and clone size are those listed in that table; D and trimming were worked out from the DNA. The sample data list thousands of clones, and approximately 30% of these were observed just once. The top ten hold roughly 3% of the sample.

Broader findings and caveats from the paper: Early after transplant, peak levels of circulating GvH clones were associated with declines in HvG clones. In patients with donor T cell macrochimerism, the allografts had high GvH to HvG T cell clonal ratios. Conclusions were limited by the relatively low number and heterogeneity of intestinal transplant patients. GvH clones were detected in recipient bone marrow, and some appeared earlier in ileal mucosa or blood, consistent with an intestinal mucosal origin.

Including cysteine and phenylalanine, the CDR3 has 13 amino acids. The read is trimmed to its CDR3 DNA, 39 bases read in frame from base 1. The germline V gene provides CDR1 MNHEY and CDR2 SVGAGI. The V and J ends are trimmed by 2 bases and 5 bases, leaving 9 bases between them. This sequence originates from a human patient who was an organ donor for intestinal transplantation. The chain was built from TRBV6-5 and TRBJ1-1; no D gene is confidently identified. Source: alloreactive CD8+ T cells from a mixed lymphocyte reaction culture, taken before transplantation. The cell subset or site label for this specimen denotes: CFSE-low proliferating T cells sorted from roughly 6-day pre-transplant mixed lymphocyte reaction (GvH or HvG direction). The base sequence is TGTGCCAGCAGTTACCCCCCAGGAACTGAAGCTTTCTTT. Translated, this gives CASSYPPGTEAFF.